These 6 T cell receptor beta chains came from one sample sequenced in a study of shared clonotypes between healthy human individuals. Method: immunoSEQ multiplex PCR; TCRdb's copy keeps in-frame clones and lacks some. Here the sample spans about 1.5 million clones, 95% to 99% being singletons. The sample consisted of naive CD4+ T cells sorted from blood. The subset here: CD45RA+ positively selected. Receptors were obtained from a young man in good health.

The rearrangement joins TRBV5-1 to TRBJ2-5; 14 positions match TRBD2. The CDR3 has 14 amino acids. J lost 5 bases, V lost 7 bases, and 4 bases had no gene match. Per germline, CDR1 SGHRS and CDR2 YFSETQ. The CDR3 coding sequence is TGCGCCAGCGGGACTAGCGGGAGCCCTGAGACCCAGTACTTC. Amino acid sequence: CASGTSGSPETQYF.

The chain has TRBV7-2 and TRBJ2-2; 7 nucleotides match TRBD1. The V segment lost 3 bases and the J segment 2 bases; nucleotides outside the gene matches: 3. This CDR3 comprises 15 residues. CDR1 is SGHTA, CDR2 FQGNSA, per germline. DNA for the CDR3: TGTGCCAGCAGCTTTCGACAGGGTAACACCGGGGAGCTGTTTTTT. This sequence encodes CASSFRQGNTGELFF.

The chain recombines TRBV7-8 with TRBJ1-4; D unresolved. The length of the CDR3 is 15 residues. V was pared by 5 bases and J by 0 bases, with 10 bases between. CDR1 is SGHVS, CDR2 FQNEAQ, per germline. The CDR3 region is CASSGRFATNEKLFF. In DNA form, the CDR3 reads TGTGCCAGCAGCGGTAGATTTGCAACTAATGAAAAACTGTTTTTT. Combining the CDR3 with reference TRBV7-8 and TRBJ1-4 gives the whole variable domain GAGVSQSPRYKVAKRGQDVALRCDPISGHVSLFWYQQALGQGPEFLTYFQNEAQLDKSGLPSDRFFAERPEGSVSTLKIQRTQQEDSAVYLCASSGRFATNEKLFFGSGTQLSVL.

The rearrangement joins TRBV10-2 to TRBJ2-7; TRBD1 is a possible D gene (6 bases). This CDR3 has 12 residues. Germline assignment: CDR1 WSHSY and CDR2 SAAADI. The V end lost 7 bases, the J end lost 1 base, and 8 bases lay between the germline ends. The CDR3 is CASIGQSYEQYF. The CDR3 DNA is TGCGCCAGCATCGGACAGTCCTACGAGCAGTACTTC.

As regards this clone: The same CDR3 can be traced to other DNA sequences in this sample. As DNA, the CDR3 is TGTGCCAGCAGCGTAGTCGGGAACAATGAGCAGTTCTTC. It yields the protein CASSVVGNNEQFF. The chain recombines TRBV9 with TRBJ2-1, with TRBD2 as a possible D gene (5 bases). Per germline, CDR1 SGDLS and CDR2 YYNGEE. Trimming left V 0 bases short and J 5 bases short, with 6 bases between. The CDR3 extends over 13 amino acids. The whole variable domain, filled in from reference TRBV9 and TRBJ2-1, reads DSGVTQTPKHLITATGQRVTLRCSPRSGDLSVYWYQQSLDQGLQFLIQYYNGEERAKGNILERFSAQQFPDLHSELNLSSLELGDSALYFCASSVVGNNEQFFGPGTRLTVL.

The chain recombines TRBV29-1 with TRBJ2-6; D might be TRBD2 (5 bases). The CDR3 has 14 amino acids. The germline V and J ends were trimmed by 3 bases and 0 bases, with 6 bases remaining between them. Germline V gene data show CDR1 as SQVTM and CDR2 as ANQGSEA. CDR3 bases: TGCAGCGTTGACGGGATCTCTGGGGCCAACGTCCTGACTTTC. Amino acids: CSVDGISGANVLTF.